The T cell receptor (beta chain) under discussion was sequenced for a study of blood T cell repertoires in COVID-19. Profiling relied on immunoSEQ multiplex PCR, and the TCRdb table lists in-frame clones only, not all of them. The table has more than 50,000 clones, around 85% seen once. The CDR3 runs to 13 residues. V lost 7 bases to trimming and J lost 0 bases, with 10 bases between them. Germline loops: CDR1 SQVTM, CDR2 ANQGSEA. Sequencing input: peripheral blood. The J gene is TRBJ1-3, the V gene TRBV29-1; D uncertain. This sequence was found in a human donor in a cohort sampled during active COVID-19. The CDR3 coding sequence is TGCAGCGCCCGGGAGTTCTCTGGAAACACCATATATTTT. It specifies CSAREFSGNTIYF.